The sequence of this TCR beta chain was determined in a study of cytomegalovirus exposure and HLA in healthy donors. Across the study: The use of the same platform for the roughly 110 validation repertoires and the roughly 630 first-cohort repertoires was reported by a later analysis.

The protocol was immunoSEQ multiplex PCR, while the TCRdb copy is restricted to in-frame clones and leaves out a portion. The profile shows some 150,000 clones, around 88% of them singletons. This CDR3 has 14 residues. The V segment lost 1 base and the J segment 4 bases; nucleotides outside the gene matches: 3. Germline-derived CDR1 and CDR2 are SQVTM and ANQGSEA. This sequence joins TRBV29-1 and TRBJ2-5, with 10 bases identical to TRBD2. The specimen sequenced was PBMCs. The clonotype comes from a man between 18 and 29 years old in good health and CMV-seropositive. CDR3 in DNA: TGCAGCGTTGAAGGAATAGCGGGAGGAGAGACCCAGTACTTC. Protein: CSVEGIAGGETQYF.